Shown below are 22 T cell receptor beta chains from a single sample sequenced in a study of graft-versus-host responses after intestinal transplantation. These receptors lack a known antigen. Libraries were prepared by immunoSEQ multiplex PCR; TCRdb keeps only in-frame clonotypes and omits some of them. Of 90,000 to 150,000 clones listed, 85% to 95% were seen once; the top ten hold 0.095% to 0.15%. The source was unstimulated CD4+ T cells sorted from spleen or lymph node cells, collected before intestinal transplant. The receptors come from a human donor who received an intestinal transplant.

The chain is built from TRBV5-1 and TRBJ2-2; D call uncertain. The CDR3 covers 13 residues. The V gene's germline CDR1 is SGHRS and CDR2 YFSETQ. The V end lost 2 bases, the J end lost 6 bases, and 8 bases lay between the germline ends. The CDR3 nucleotides read TGCGCCAGCAGCTTAGACGGTTCCGGGGAGCTGTTTTTT. Residues: CASSLDGSGELFF.

V and J are TRBV5-4 and TRBJ2-5; D perhaps matches TRBD2 (6 bases). The DNA end lines up better with TRBJ2-7; the J call may be wrong. Germline assignment: CDR1 SGHNT and CDR2 YYREEE (reference sequence). The CDR3 is 12 residues long. As DNA, the CDR3 is TGTGCCAGCAGCTTGGACGGGGGCGAGCAGTACTTC. Translated: CASSLDGGEQYF.

This chain links TRBV6-5 with TRBJ2-5, with TRBD1 matching over 7 bases. The germline gives CDR1 MNHEY, CDR2 SVGAGI. The V and J ends lost 6 bases and 7 bases, in that order; junction bases with no gene match: 11. The CDR3 runs 14 residues. CDR3 amino acids: CASSSREGAWTQYF. CDR3 nucleotides: TGTGCCAGCAGCTCCCGAGAGGGGGCGTGGACCCAGTACTTC.

The V gene is TRBV27, the J gene TRBJ2-7; the D gene is possibly TRBD2 (5 bases). Deletions cut 6 bases from V and 2 bases from J, with 14 bases between. CDR3 length: 14 residues. In germline, CDR1 is MNHEY, CDR2 SMNVEV (reference sequence). The CDR3 loop reads CASSPGLAAYEQYF. The CDR3 DNA reads TGTGCCAGCAGCCCTGGACTGGCCGCCTACGAGCAGTACTTC.

The rearrangement joins TRBV30 to TRBJ1-4; no reliable D call. Germline CDR1 GTSNPN, CDR2 SVGIG (reference sequence). The V and J ends lost 1 base and 2 bases respectively, with 5 bases between them. This CDR3 is built from 13 residues. The CDR3 DNA reads TGTGCCTGGAGTGCCCGTACTAATGAAAAACTGTTTTTT. Amino acids: CAWSARTNEKLFF.

The sample holds one count of this clone. CDR3 in amino acids: CASSLGEGATNEKLFF. The CDR3, as DNA: TGTGCCAGCAGCTTAGGGGAGGGGGCAACTAATGAAAAACTGTTTTTT. This chain connects TRBV7-9 to TRBJ1-4, with a possible D match to TRBD1 (6 bases). The CDR3 contains 16 residues. From germline, CDR1 is SEHNR and CDR2 FQNEAQ (reference sequence). The ends were cut back, 1 base at V and 0 bases at J, with 9 bases in the middle.

This sequence joins TRBV29-1 and TRBJ1-1; possible D gene TRBD1, 6 bases. CDR3 length: 13 amino acids. V was shortened by 4 bases and J by 1 base, with 10 bases between the two germline ends. Germline loops: CDR1 SQVTM, CDR2 ANQGSEA. This CDR3 is CSVVRRGNTEAFF. In DNA form, the CDR3 reads TGCAGCGTTGTCCGCAGGGGGAACACTGAAGCTTTCTTT. Full variable domain (outside the CDR3, taken from reference TRBV29-1 and TRBJ1-1): SAVISQKPSRDICQRGTSLTIQCQVDSQVTMMFWYRQQPGQSLTLIATANQGSEATYESGFVIDKFPISRPNLTFSTLTVSNMSPEDSSIYLCSVVRRGNTEAFFGQGTRLTVV.

The chain recombines TRBV20-1 with TRBJ2-7; no reliable D call. With 4 bases removed from V and 3 bases from J, the gap between germline ends came to 7 bases. The germline CDR1 and CDR2 sequences are DFQATT and SNEGSKA (reference sequence). This CDR3 comprises 11 residues. The CDR3 DNA reads as TGCAGTGCTACCGGTTACTACGAGCAGTACTTC. It translates to CSATGYYEQYF.

J is TRBJ2-1 and V is TRBV18, with TRBD2 identical over 9 bases. The CDR3 runs 18 residues. Germline assignment: CDR1 KGHSH and CDR2 LQKENI. V dropped 9 bases and J dropped 7; count of bases not matched to a gene: 22. The CDR3 region has the DNA TGTGCCAGTCGGACGGCCCCGATCAGACTAGCGGCCTGGAATGAGCAGTTCTTC. Translating gives CASRTAPIRLAAWNEQFF.

For the CDR3, the DNA is TGTGCCTGGAGCCTTCTTGGGACTAGCGGGAGGGCCCACGAGCAGTACTTC. Amino acids: CAWSLLGTSGRAHEQYF. The chain has TRBV30 and TRBJ2-7; TRBD2 aligns across 16 bases. Germline loops: CDR1 GTSNPN, CDR2 SVGIG (reference sequence). The length of the CDR3 is 17 residues. V dropped 3 bases and J dropped 5; count of bases not matched to a gene: 10.

The chain couples TRBV6-5 to TRBJ2-7; 7 bases are shared with TRBD2. Germline CDR1 and CDR2: MNHEY and SVGAGI. The length of the CDR3 is 15 residues. V lost 6 bases, J lost 0 bases, and 8 bases stayed unmatched. The DNA of the CDR3 is TGTGCCAGCAGGCCGGAGCTAGCGGCCTCCTACGAGCAGTACTTC. It yields the protein CASRPELAASYEQYF.

The chain links TRBV6-6 to TRBJ1-1; 8 bases fit TRBD1. The CDR3 totals 15 residues. Germline lookup yields CDR1 MNHNY and CDR2 SVGAGI (reference sequence). V was pared by 5 bases and J by 4 bases, with 9 bases of the junction left unmatched. The CDR3 DNA follows: TGTGCCAGCAGTCGACAGGGGTTACTGGGCACTGAAGCTTTCTTT. This codes for CASSRQGLLGTEAFF.

This clone was detected a few times. The V and J genes are TRBV10-3 and TRBJ2-7; 13 positions match TRBD2. Germline V CDR1 and CDR2: ENHRY, SYGVKD. The CDR3 loop spans 16 amino acids. J gave up 6 bases and V 6 bases, and 11 bases lay outside the gene matches. This CDR3 reads CAISFGTSGNRLEQYF. CDR3 sequence (DNA): TGTGCCATCAGCTTCGGGACTAGCGGGAATCGTCTCGAGCAGTACTTC.

This chain links TRBV4-1 with TRBJ1-4, with 8 bases lining up with TRBD1. V dropped 5 bases and J dropped 3; count of bases not matched to a gene: 5. The CDR3 has 15 amino acids. The V gene's germline CDR1 is MGHRA and CDR2 YSYEKL. CDR3 residues: CASSTQGASNEKLFF. DNA of the CDR3: TGCGCCAGCAGCACTCAGGGGGCGTCTAATGAAAAACTGTTTTTT.

The chain recombines TRBV18 with TRBJ1-4; 7 nucleotides line up with TRBD1. The length of the CDR3 is 15 residues. V lost 7 bases and J lost 0; bases outside the gene matches: 5. The germline CDR1 and CDR2 sequences are KGHSH and LQKENI. DNA of the CDR3: TGTGCCAGCTTCGGACAGGACCCAACTAATGAAAAACTGTTTTTT. This gives the protein CASFGQDPTNEKLFF.

The chain carries TRBV12-5 and TRBJ2-7; D is unclear. Germline-derived CDR1 and CDR2 are LGHNT and FRNRAP. Trimming shortened V by 0 bases and J by 5 bases, and 14 bases separated the two germline ends. The CDR3 totals 15 residues. CDR3 region: CASGLVPPLGHEQYF. As DNA, the CDR3 is TGTGCTAGTGGTTTGGTACCGCCCTTAGGACACGAGCAGTACTTC.

The J gene is TRBJ2-1, the V gene TRBV5-4; 9 bases fit TRBD2. From germline, CDR1 is SGHNT and CDR2 YYREEE (reference sequence). The junction had 12 bases not matched to a gene; V was cut back by 4 bases and J by 7 bases. The CDR3 contains 16 residues. The CDR3 DNA is TGTGCCAGCAGCAGGCAGGCGGGAGGGCCCTGGAATGAGCAGTTCTTC. Its translation is CASSRQAGGPWNEQFF.

The sample holds one count of this clone. The V call is TRBV10-3, the J call TRBJ2-3; 10 bases align to TRBD2. This CDR3 is 14 amino acids long. The germline CDR1 and CDR2 sequences are ENHRY and SYGVKD. The trim removed 6 bases at V and 4 bases at J, leaving 4 bases unmatched. CDR3 in amino acids: CAIRAGGYADTQYF. CDR3 nucleotide sequence: TGTGCCATCAGAGCGGGAGGGTACGCAGATACGCAGTATTTT.

The J gene is TRBJ1-1, the V gene TRBV5-1; maybe TRBD1 (5 bases). This CDR3 has 15 residues. Trimming took 4 bases from V and 10 from J, leaving 23 bases between them. Germline-derived CDR1 and CDR2 are SGHRS and YFSETQ. CDR3 sequence reads: CASSVLRGSTGGAFF. The CDR3 DNA follows: TGCGCCAGCAGCGTCCTCCGGGGGTCTACGGGGGGAGCTTTCTTT.

The chain couples TRBV7-9 to TRBJ1-4; the D gene is possibly TRBD1 (6 bases). The length of the CDR3 is 14 residues. CDR1 and CDR2 from the germline V gene are SEHNR and FQNEAQ (reference sequence). V was shortened by 7 bases and J by 4 bases, with 13 bases between the two germline ends. The CDR3 DNA is TGTGCCAGCACCTCGGACAGTCTTAATGAAAAACTGTTTTTT. It codes for CASTSDSLNEKLFF.

Comment on this clone: A junction boundary mismatches the germline segment, possibly from a read error. The chain links TRBV5-1 to TRBJ2-1; 8 positions match TRBD2. CDR3 size: 17 residues. Germline CDR1 reads SGHRS; CDR2 reads YFSETQ. DNA of the CDR3: TGCGCCAGCAGCTTGGAGGCGTGGGGACTAGATTTCAATGAGCGGTTCTTC. Protein product: CASSLEAWGLDFNERFF.

The gene calls are TRBV18 and TRBJ2-7; D possibly corresponds to TRBD2 (6 bases). V lost 4 bases and J 2 bases, leaving 9 bases between the germline ends. CDR1 is KGHSH, CDR2 LQKENI, per germline. This CDR3 spans 13 amino acids. The CDR3 sequence is CASSRGTAYEQYF. The CDR3 DNA sequence: TGTGCCAGCTCACGGGGGACTGCCTACGAGCAGTACTTC. Based on the CDR3 plus reference TRBV18 and TRBJ2-7, the full variable domain is NAGVMQNPRHLVRRRGQEARLRCSPMKGHSHVYWYRQLPEEGLKFMVYLQKENIIDESGMPKERFSAEFPKEGPSILRIQQVVRGDSAAYFCASSRGTAYEQYFGPGTRLTVT.